This TCR beta chain was obtained from a study of tumor-infiltrating lymphocytes in primary liver carcinoma (dated by TCRdb to between 2016 and 2019). About the study as a whole: Hepatocellular carcinoma (four) or combined HCC and intrahepatic cholangiocarcinoma (one) was present in the five patients, who were three men and two women aged 30 to 69 years. To link TCRbeta repertoire diversity with the local molecular phenotype, the approximately 24 tumor region samples were profiled using Agilent mRNA microarrays. A total of roughly 35 specimens from 5 patients, comprising some 25 tumor regions, 5 adjacent noncancerous liver tissues and 5 peripheral blood samples, were covered by TCRbeta repertoire sequencing. High reproducibility was observed for the technical replicate repertoires, with mean shared-clone rates roughly 0.87 and correlation coefficients above 0.95. Each sample produced about 3.5 to 7.13 million productive TCRbeta reads, and read depth showed no significant difference between tissue types. The five patients had tumors staged T1-T3 N0M0, with maximum diameters ranging from about 4 to 11 cm. For each liver tumor, the study sampled five regions along with adjacent normal tissue and blood, and applied TCRbeta repertoire sequencing, expression microarrays and whole-exome sequencing.

About this clonotype itself: What antigen it recognizes has not been identified. The junction differs from germline at one of its ends, possibly a read error.

Using a constant-region primer and ProtoScript II reverse transcriptase, TCRbeta-specific cDNA was reverse-transcribed from roughly 460 ng total RNA. TCRbeta libraries were built with three nested multiplex PCR rounds, a slightly modified ARM-PCR procedure. Each of the first two PCR rounds ran for nine to ten cycles and used multiplex TRBV1-TRBV30 forward primers together with a Cbeta reverse primer. Sample barcodes and Illumina adapters were added in a final 25-cycle PCR with Deep VentR polymerase. Amplicons of 200-500 bp were gel-purified with a QIAquick gel extraction kit before sequencing. TCRbeta amplicons were sequenced on an Illumina HiSeq 2500 with 250-bp paired-end reads. For the original study's pipeline: Quality trimming of reads was performed with Trimmomatic v0.33, and paired reads were merged with FLASH v1.2.11 so that full CDR3 sequences could be recovered. V, D and J germline segments were assigned to the rearranged TCRbeta sequences by MiGEC v1.2.1b. VDJtools v1.0.0 computed clonotype statistics and Shannon-Wiener diversity indices. To cut down on sampling bias, every analysis after diversity analysis relied on just the 250 most abundant clonotypes from each sample. In-frame beta chains were kept once TCRdb had trimmed the public reads at Q25 with fastp and called clones with MiXCR. Entries that share a CDR3 protein sequence are merged under the most common genes and DNA. The V and J calls come from TCRdb's annotation, not from the publication. The sample profile shows about 110,000 distinct CDR3 sequences; 60% to 70% of them were found once. The top ten clonotypes cover around 8.5% of the sample.

CDR1 and CDR2 were assigned from the germline V gene as SGHAT and FQNNGV. Including cysteine and phenylalanine, the CDR3 has 14 amino acids. Of all the DNA, just the CDR3 is kept, 42 bases in frame from base 1. Total RNA and DNA were co-extracted from around 20-30 mg of bulk tissue with the AllPrep DNA/RNA mini kit, without cell sorting. Between November 2015 and early 2016, about 5 patients in China with histopathologically diagnosed primary liver carcinoma had their tumors surgically resected. Patients had chronic HBV infection and were treatment-naive at sampling. Each tumor was sampled at five spatially separated regions: the superior, inferior, left-lateral and right-lateral poles and the tumor centre. Histology showed that every tumor sample contained more than 85% viable tumor cells. Each fresh piece of tumor and adjacent tissue was cut in two, with one half stored in RNAlater at -80 degrees C and the other half sent for histology.

Study-wide conclusions, independent of this receptor: Only the TCR beta chain was sequenced, so true repertoire diversity is likely underestimated because unpaired alpha chains were not captured. Repertoire overlap was found to be higher between tumor regions (mean around 35%) than between tumor-adjacent (around 17%) or tumor-blood (around 15%) pairs, consistent with antigen-driven expansion. The top 250 clones accounted for a significantly greater share of the repertoire in tumors than in blood (p = 0.039). Only roughly 7-25% of top clones appeared in all five regions of a tumor, which suggests that tumor-infiltrating T cells are spatially heterogeneous. The study included only five patients, and the authors note findings should be validated in a larger study. Since the samples were bulk and unsorted, there was no way to compare CD4+ and CD8+ T cell repertoires.

The sequence joins TRBV11-2 to TRBJ2-7; the D segment could be TRBD1, given 5 matching bases. The TCR sequence derives from a woman aged 55-70 years with primary liver carcinoma and hepatitis B virus infection. The specimen sequenced was liver tumor tissue from sampling region 1. The sample's cell subset or site label is to be understood as: tumor region T1, superior pole. CDR3 protein: CACSSKCRVLEQYF. The DNA sequence reads TGTGCCTGCAGCTCCAAGTGCAGGGTTCTCGAGCAGTACTTC.